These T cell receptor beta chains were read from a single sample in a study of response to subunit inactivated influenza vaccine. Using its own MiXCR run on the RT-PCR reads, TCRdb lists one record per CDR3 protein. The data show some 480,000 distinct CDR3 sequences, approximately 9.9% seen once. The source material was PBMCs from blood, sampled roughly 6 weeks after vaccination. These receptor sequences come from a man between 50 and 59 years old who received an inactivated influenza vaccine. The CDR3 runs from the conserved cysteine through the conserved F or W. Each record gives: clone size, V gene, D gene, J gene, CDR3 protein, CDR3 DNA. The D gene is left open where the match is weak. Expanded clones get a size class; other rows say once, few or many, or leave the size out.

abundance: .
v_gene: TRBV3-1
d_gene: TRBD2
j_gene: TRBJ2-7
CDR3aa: CASSPTSGSGSYEQYF
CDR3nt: TGTGCCAGCAGCCCGACTAGCGGGAGTGGCTCCTACGAGCAGTACTTC

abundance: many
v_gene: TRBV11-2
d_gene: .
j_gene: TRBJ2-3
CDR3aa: CASSFRALGPSWDTQYF
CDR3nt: TGTGCCAGCAGCTTTAGGGCCCTGGGACCTAGTTGGGATACGCAGTATTTT

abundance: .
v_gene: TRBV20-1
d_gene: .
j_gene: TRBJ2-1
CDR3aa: CSARGLDNEQFF
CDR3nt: TGCAGTGCTAGAGGATTAGACAATGAGCAGTTCTTC

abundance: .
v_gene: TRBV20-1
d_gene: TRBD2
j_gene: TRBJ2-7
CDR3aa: CSARDWLAATGEQYF
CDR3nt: TGCAGTGCTAGAGATTGGCTAGCGGCGACGGGCGAGCAGTACTTC

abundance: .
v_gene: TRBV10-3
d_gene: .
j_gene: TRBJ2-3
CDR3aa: CAITDSGIITDTQYF
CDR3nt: TGTGCCATCACTGATTCAGGGATAATCACAGATACGCAGTATTTT

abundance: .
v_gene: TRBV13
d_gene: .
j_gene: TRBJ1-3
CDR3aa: CASSLVSNFGQSSSGNTIYF
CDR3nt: TGTGCCAGCAGCTTAGTGTCTAACTTCGGGCAATCTTCCTCTGGAAACACCATATATTTT

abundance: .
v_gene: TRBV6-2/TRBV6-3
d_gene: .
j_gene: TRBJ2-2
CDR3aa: CASQEGRVYGELFF
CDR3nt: TGTGCCAGCCAGGAGGGCCGAGTCTACGGGGAGCTGTTTTTT

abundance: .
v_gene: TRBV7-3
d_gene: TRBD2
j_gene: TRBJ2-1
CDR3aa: CASSTGLGQEQFF
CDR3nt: TGTGCCAGCAGCACGGGACTAGGGCAAGAGCAGTTCTTC

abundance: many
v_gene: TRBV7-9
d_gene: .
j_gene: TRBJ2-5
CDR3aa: CASSQIRNQETQYF
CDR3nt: TGTGCCAGCAGCCAAATCCGGAACCAAGAGACCCAGTACTTC

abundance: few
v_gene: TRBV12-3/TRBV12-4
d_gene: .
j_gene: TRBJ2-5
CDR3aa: CASGVYSDQETQYF
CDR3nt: TGTGCCAGCGGGGTCTATAGCGACCAAGAGACCCAGTACTTC

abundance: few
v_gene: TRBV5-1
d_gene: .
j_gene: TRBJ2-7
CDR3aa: CASSLAPTRSSYEQYF
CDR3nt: TGCGCCAGCAGCTTGGCCCCCACACGGAGCTCCTACGAGCAGTACTTC

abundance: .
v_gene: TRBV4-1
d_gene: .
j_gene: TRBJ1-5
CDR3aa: CASSQESVRNQPQHF
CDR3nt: TGCGCCAGCAGCCAAGAAAGCGTTCGCAATCAGCCCCAGCATTTT

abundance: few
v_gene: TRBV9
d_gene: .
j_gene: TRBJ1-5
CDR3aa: CASSVEAGRPQHF
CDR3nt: TGTGCCAGCAGCGTAGAGGCGGGGAGGCCCCAGCATTTT

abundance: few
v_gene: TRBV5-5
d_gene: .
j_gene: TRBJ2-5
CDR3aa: CASGLFQETQYF
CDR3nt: TGTGCCAGCGGATTGTTTCAAGAGACCCAGTACTTC

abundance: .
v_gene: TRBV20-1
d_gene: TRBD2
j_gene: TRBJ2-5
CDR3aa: CNATTTWTSGDVETQYF
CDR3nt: TGCAATGCAACCACCACTTGGACTAGCGGAGACGTGGAGACCCAGTACTTC

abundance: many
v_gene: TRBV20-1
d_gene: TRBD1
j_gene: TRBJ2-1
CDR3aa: CTVRDRGPYNEQFF
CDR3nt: TGCACCGTTCGGGACAGGGGGCCGTACAATGAGCAGTTCTTC

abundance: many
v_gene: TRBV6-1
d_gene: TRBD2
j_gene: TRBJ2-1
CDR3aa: CASSLSGRGYNEQFF
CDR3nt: TGTGCCAGCAGTCTAAGCGGGAGGGGCTACAATGAGCAGTTCTTC

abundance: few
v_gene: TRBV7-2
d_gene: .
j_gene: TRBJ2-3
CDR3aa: CASSLARYAGHFTDTQYF
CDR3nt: TGTGCCAGCAGCTTAGCGCGGTACGCGGGACATTTCACAGATACGCAGTATTTT

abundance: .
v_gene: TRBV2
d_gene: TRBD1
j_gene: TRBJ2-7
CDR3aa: CASSVPGQGPYEQYF
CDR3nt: TGTGCCAGCAGTGTGCCGGGACAGGGGCCATACGAGCAGTACTTC

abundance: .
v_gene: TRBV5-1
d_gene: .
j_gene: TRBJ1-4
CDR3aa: CASSFYQQGANEKLFF
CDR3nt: TGCGCCAGCAGCTTCTACCAACAGGGAGCTAATGAAAAACTGTTTTTT

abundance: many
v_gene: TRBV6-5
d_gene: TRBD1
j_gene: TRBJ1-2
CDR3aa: CASSYAGGVTF
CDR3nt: TGTGCCAGCAGTTACGCAGGGGGAGTCACCTTC

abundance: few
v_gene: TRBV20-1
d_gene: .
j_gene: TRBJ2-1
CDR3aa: CSARTTLNEQFF
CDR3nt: TGCAGTGCTAGGACTACCCTGAATGAGCAGTTCTTC

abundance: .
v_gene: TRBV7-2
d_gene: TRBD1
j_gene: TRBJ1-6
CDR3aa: CASRSAPGQNSPLHF
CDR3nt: TGTGCCAGCAGGAGCGCCCCGGGACAGAATTCACCCCTCCACTTT

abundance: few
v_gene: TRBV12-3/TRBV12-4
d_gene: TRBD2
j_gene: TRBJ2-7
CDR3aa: CASTRTSGTTEQYF
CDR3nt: TGTGCCAGCACCAGGACTAGCGGGACGACCGAGCAGTACTTC

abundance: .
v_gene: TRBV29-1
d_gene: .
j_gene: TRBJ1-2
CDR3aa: CSGGGLREGYTF
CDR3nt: TGCAGCGGGGGGGGTTTAAGGGAGGGCTACACCTTC

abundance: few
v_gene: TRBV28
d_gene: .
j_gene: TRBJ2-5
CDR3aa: CASSRKQWETQYF
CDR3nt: TGTGCCAGCAGTCGGAAACAATGGGAGACCCAGTACTTC

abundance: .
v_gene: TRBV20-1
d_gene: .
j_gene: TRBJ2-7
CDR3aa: CSARDANLSYEQYF
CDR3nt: TGCAGTGCTAGAGATGCGAACCTATCCTACGAGCAGTACTTC

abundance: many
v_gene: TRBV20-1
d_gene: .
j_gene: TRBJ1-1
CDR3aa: CSARDWQTMNTEAFF
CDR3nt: TGCAGTGCTAGAGATTGGCAGACTATGAACACTGAAGCTTTCTTT

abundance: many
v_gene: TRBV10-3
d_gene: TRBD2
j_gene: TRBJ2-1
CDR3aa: CAISGTSGLYNEQFF
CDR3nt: TGTGCCATCAGTGGGACTAGCGGATTGTACAATGAGCAGTTCTTC

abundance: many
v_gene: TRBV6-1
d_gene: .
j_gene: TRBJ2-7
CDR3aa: CASSQLWDTRGYEQYF
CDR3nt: TGTGCCAGCAGTCAACTCTGGGACACCAGAGGCTACGAGCAGTACTTC

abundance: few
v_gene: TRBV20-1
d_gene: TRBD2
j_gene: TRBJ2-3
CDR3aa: CSARADGGGTQYF
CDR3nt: TGCAGTGCTAGGGCTGACGGGGGGGGTACGCAGTATTTT

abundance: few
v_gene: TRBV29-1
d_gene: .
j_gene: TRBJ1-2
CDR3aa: CSVQDTPGDGYTF
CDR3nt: TGCAGCGTTCAGGACACACCGGGGGATGGCTACACCTTC

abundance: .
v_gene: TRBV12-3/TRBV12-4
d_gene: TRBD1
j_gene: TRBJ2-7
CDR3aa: CASSAGQGATGYEQYF
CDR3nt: TGTGCCAGCAGTGCCGGACAGGGGGCAACAGGATACGAGCAGTACTTC

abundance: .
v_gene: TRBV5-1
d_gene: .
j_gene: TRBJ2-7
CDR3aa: CASRFSVAYEQYF
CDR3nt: TGCGCCAGCCGGTTTTCAGTTGCCTACGAGCAGTACTTC

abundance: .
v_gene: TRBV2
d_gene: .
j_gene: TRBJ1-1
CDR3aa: CASSEFRGPTSAFF
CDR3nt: TGTGCCAGCAGTGAATTTCGGGGACCAACTTCAGCTTTCTTT

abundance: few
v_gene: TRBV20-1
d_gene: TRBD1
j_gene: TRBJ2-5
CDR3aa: CSARRTGSLETQYF
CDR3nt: TGCAGTGCTAGGAGGACAGGCTCCCTGGAGACCCAGTACTTC

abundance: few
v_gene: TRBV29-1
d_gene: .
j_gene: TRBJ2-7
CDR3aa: CSVEWNSYEQYF
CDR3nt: TGCAGCGTTGAATGGAACTCCTACGAGCAGTACTTC

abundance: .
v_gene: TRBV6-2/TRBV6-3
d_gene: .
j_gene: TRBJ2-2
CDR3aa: CASRPRVNTGELFF
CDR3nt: TGTGCCAGCAGGCCGCGGGTGAACACCGGGGAGCTGTTTTTT

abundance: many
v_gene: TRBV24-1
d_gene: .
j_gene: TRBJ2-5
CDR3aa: CATGEGGKETQYF
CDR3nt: TGTGCCACCGGAGAAGGGGGGAAAGAGACCCAGTACTTC

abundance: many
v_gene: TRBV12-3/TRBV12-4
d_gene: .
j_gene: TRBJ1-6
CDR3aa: CASSFAGNSPLHF
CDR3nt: TGTGCCAGCAGTTTTGCCGGAAATTCACCCCTCCACTTT

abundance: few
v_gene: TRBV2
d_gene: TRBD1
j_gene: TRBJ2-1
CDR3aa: CASSEKTGGRNEQFF
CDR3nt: TGTGCCAGCAGTGAAAAAACAGGGGGCCGCAATGAGCAGTTCTTC

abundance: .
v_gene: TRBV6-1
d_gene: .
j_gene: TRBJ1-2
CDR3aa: CASTERRGGGYTF
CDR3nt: TGTGCCAGCACCGAAAGGAGGGGAGGCGGCTACACCTTC

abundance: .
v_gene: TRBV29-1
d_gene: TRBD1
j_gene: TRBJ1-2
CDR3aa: CSVDWDRVNGYTF
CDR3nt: TGCAGCGTTGATTGGGACAGGGTGAATGGCTACACCTTC

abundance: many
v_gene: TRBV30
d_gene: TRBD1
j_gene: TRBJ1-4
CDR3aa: CAWSDPGQGAYTEKLFF
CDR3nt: TGTGCCTGGAGTGACCCGGGACAGGGGGCTTATACTGAAAAACTGTTTTTT

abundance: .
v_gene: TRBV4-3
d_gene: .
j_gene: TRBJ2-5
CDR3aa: CASSQAKGGGETQYF
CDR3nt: TGCGCCAGCAGCCAAGCCAAGGGAGGGGGGGAGACCCAGTACTTC

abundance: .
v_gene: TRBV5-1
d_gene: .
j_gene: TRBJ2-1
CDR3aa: CASSPRGGLSYNEQFF
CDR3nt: TGCGCCAGCAGCCCTCGTGGGGGTCTCTCCTACAATGAGCAGTTCTTC

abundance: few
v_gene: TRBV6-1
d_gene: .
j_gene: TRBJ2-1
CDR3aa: CASALGGAYNEQFF
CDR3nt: TGTGCCAGCGCCCTTGGGGGGGCATACAATGAGCAGTTCTTC

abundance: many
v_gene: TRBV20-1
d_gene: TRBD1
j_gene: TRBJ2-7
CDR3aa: CSAREGQGAYEQYF
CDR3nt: TGCAGTGCTAGAGAGGGACAGGGCGCCTACGAGCAGTACTTC

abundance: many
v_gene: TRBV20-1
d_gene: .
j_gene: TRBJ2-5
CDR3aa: CSARGWQETQYF
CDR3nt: TGCAGTGCTAGAGGTTGGCAAGAGACCCAGTACTTC

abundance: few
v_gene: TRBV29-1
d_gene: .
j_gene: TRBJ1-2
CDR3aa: CSVSGVLGYTF
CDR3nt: TGCAGCGTTAGTGGTGTACTAGGCTACACCTTC

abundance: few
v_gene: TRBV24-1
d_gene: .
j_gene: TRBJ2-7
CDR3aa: CATSDFASQPYEQYF
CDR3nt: TGTGCCACCAGTGATTTTGCTAGCCAGCCCTACGAGCAGTACTTC

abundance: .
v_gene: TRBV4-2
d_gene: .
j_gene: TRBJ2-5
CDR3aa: CASSQDLQGQRKTQYF
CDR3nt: TGTGCCAGCAGCCAAGACTTACAGGGTCAACGGAAGACCCAGTACTTC